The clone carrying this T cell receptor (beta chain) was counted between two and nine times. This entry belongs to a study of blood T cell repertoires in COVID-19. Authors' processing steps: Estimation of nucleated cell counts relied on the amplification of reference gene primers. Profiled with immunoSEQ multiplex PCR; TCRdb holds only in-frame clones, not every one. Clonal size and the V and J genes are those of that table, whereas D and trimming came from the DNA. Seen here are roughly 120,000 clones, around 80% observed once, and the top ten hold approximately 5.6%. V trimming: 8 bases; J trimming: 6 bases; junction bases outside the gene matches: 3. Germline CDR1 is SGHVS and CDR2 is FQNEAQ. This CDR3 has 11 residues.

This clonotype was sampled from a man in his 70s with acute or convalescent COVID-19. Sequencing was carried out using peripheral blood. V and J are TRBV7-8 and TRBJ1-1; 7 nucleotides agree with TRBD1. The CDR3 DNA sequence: TGTGCCAGCCTAGGGGGCTCTGAAGCTTTCTTT. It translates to CASLGGSEAFF.